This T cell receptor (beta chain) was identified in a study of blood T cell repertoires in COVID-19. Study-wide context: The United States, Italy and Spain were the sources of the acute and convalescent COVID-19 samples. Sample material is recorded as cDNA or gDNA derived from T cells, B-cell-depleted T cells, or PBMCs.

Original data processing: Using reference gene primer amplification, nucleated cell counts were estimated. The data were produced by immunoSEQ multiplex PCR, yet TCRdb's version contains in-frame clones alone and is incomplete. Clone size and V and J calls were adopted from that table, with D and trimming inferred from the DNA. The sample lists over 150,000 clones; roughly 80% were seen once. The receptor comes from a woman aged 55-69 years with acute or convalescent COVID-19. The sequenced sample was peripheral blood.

CDR3 coding DNA: TGCGCCAGCAGCTTGGCGGGTGGGTACACTGAAGCTTTCTTT. Amino acids: CASSLAGGYTEAFF. The chain has TRBV5-1 and TRBJ1-1; D gene uncertain. V was shortened by 0 bases and J by 3 bases, with 9 bases between the two germline ends. This CDR3 has 14 amino acids. Germline loops: CDR1 SGHRS, CDR2 YFSETQ.